The next 3 T cell receptor beta chains were all read from a single sample in a study of blood T cell repertoires in COVID-19. Here immunoSEQ multiplex PCR was the method, and the copy in TCRdb shows in-frame clones only, minus some. This sample yields a few hundred thousand clones, of which more than 75% are seen a single time; about 1.9% belongs to the top ten. Sequenced input: peripheral blood. The receptors here all came from a man in his forties with active or convalescent COVID-19.

The chain is built from TRBV7-8 and TRBJ2-5; the D gene is possibly TRBD1 (5 bases). CDR1 SGHVS and CDR2 FQNEAQ come from the germline V gene. The CDR3 runs 18 residues. Trimming left V 2 bases short and J 3 bases short, with 22 bases between. CDR3 nucleotides: TGTGCCAGCAGCTTAACATCTATCTTTCAGGGATCTAAAGAGACCCAGTACTTC. Translated: CASSLTSIFQGSKETQYF.

The genes are TRBV4-1 and TRBJ1-2; D call uncertain. Germline V gene lookup returns CDR1 MGHRA and CDR2 YSYEKL. CDR3 length equals 16 residues. With 0 bases removed from V and 4 bases from J, the gap between germline ends came to 15 bases. The CDR3 DNA is TGCGCCAGCAGCCAAGATCGAGGCCGCCTCCCCTATGGCTACACCTTC. This encodes CASSQDRGRLPYGYTF.

This clone occurred a few times. The J gene is TRBJ2-7, the V gene TRBV2, with a tentative D call TRBD1 (6 bases). Germline V lookup: CDR1 SNHLY, CDR2 FYNNEI. V was clipped by 2 bases and J by 2 bases, with 13 bases between them. The CDR3 runs to 15 residues. In DNA, the CDR3 is TGTGCCAGCAGTGAACTCACAGGGTTACCCTACGAGCAGTACTTC. It encodes CASSELTGLPYEQYF.